This T cell receptor (beta chain) is from a study of cytomegalovirus exposure and HLA in healthy donors. Background on the study: The platform used for the 120 or so validation repertoires matched that of the roughly 700 first-cohort repertoires, a later analysis reported. Study observations and caveats: Associated with cytomegalovirus, according to the listing, were around 160 TCR beta chains. A later analysis found first-cohort TCR clusters tended to co-occur in the 100 to 150 validation repertoires.

As for this clone: Its matching antigen is unknown.

Using immunoSEQ multiplex PCR, the repertoire was profiled, and TCRdb retains in-frame clones only, with some absent. The table has roughly 60,000 clones, roughly 94% seen once. This receptor was taken from a woman aged 18 to 35 in good health and CMV-seronegative. The sample was PBMCs.

CDR3 in amino acids: CSAKREEYNEQFF. The CDR3 DNA sequence: TGCAGCGCTAAGAGGGAGGAATACAATGAGCAGTTCTTC. The rearrangement links TRBV29-1 to TRBJ2-1; a weak D match, TRBD2 (6 bases). Germline CDR1 SQVTM, CDR2 ANQGSEA. Deletions cut 7 bases from V and 4 bases from J, with 14 bases between. The CDR3 covers 13 residues.